This T cell receptor (beta chain) emerged from a study of blood T cell repertoires in COVID-19 (dated by TCRdb to the early 2020s). Some background on the complete study: Samples from collaborators originated in the United States, Italy and Spain and spanned both the acute and convalescent phases of COVID-19. Samples came from the ongoing ImmuneRACE study (first 160 participants) plus 1,254 subjects from 6 global collaborators. A freely available public database, intended as a resource for researchers studying the immune response to SARS-CoV-2, is where the repertoires were released. Deeply sampled blood TCRbeta repertoires from subjects exposed to, actively infected with, or recovered from COVID-19 were included in the dataset. A de-identified subject ID, COVID-19 status, age in years and sex were almost always included in the sample metadata. Where available, HLA class I and class II types were taken from metadata supplied by the sample provider and were not determined by assay-based typing. The prospective study material was composed of cDNA or gDNA derived from T cells, B-cell-depleted T cells, or PBMCs. The study at large found these results: The amount of clinical and demographic metadata varied by source and participant and was provided uncurated.

In the case of this clone: Its antigen is not yet known. Base qualities are missing; no much larger clone stands one base away.

Collaborating institutions collected whole blood in K2EDTA tubes following their own protocols. For TCRbeta analysis, collaborator samples were shipped as frozen whole blood, as isolated PBMCs, or as DNA extracted from either sample type. TCRbeta CDR3 regions were amplified from genomic DNA using the immunoSEQ Assay, a bias-controlled multiplex PCR. As for the authors' bioinformatics: Within the assay, amplification of reference gene primers was used to estimate how many nucleated cells each sample contained. To quantify the absolute abundance of each unique TCRbeta CDR3 rearrangement, sequence reads were collapsed and filtered. For each sample, productive Simpson clonality was calculated by taking the square root of Simpson's diversity index across productive rearrangements. TCRdb holds this immuneACCESS table with in-frame rearrangements only. Some clones are missing; in checked studies, unresolved V genes explain under half, and the rest has no known cause. D and trimming come from the DNA, and the V and J calls and clone size come from that table. The sample table holds tens of thousands of clones, of which about four fifths were seen once. The ten largest clonotypes hold 25% of the sample.

The V end gives up 7 bases and the J end 4 bases, leaving 9 bases in the junction not matched to a gene. The germline V gene provides CDR1 MNHEY and CDR2 SVGAGI. The CDR3 runs 14 residues from the cysteine to the phenylalanine. Left in the record is the CDR3 DNA by itself, 42 bases read in frame from the first base. Sequencing input: peripheral blood. The chain is assembled from TRBV6-5 and TRBJ1-1, and TRBD1 matches 7 of the central bases. This TCR was sampled from a human donor in a cohort sampled during active COVID-19. The CDR3 reads CASTSGGEGTEAFF. Here is the DNA: TGTGCCAGCACCTCAGGGGGAGAAGGCACTGAAGCTTTCTTT.